The source of this T cell receptor (beta chain) is a study of read filtering for tumor transcriptome and immune sequencing (dated by TCRdb to the early 2020s). Background on the whole study: Of the patients in the cohort, about 17 were male and 14 to 15 were female, and their mean age was about 69 years, with a range of roughly 47 to 80. By revised international staging, eight or nine patients were R-ISS I, about 16 were R-ISS II and over five were R-ISS III. As a main aim, a read-filtering strategy for immune repertoire data was addressed, with the specific question being whether clonotypes supported by a single read should be removed. Whole-transcriptome libraries were prepared with the TruSeq RNA Access Library Prep Kit after DNase treatment. TCR-region mapped reads per sample ranged from about 3.5 to 10.27 million with IR-seq versus only about 85 to 1273 with RNA-seq. Using the same bone marrow samples, the study ran both targeted immune repertoire sequencing and bulk whole-transcriptome sequencing and then compared the TCR repertoires from each method. Summary of the overall study and its limitations: Rather than purified T cells, the sorted CD138-negative fraction was a mixed bone marrow immune population. The correlation between IR-seq and RNA-seq shared clonotype proportions was increased by removal of single-read clonotypes. In IR-seq, single-read clonotypes were approximately 81% of clonotypes but 3.5% to 4% of total reads; in RNA-seq they were about three quarters of clonotypes and 44.6% of reads. Clonotypes were captured by IR-seq at much higher depth and more reliably than by RNA-seq, and smaller IR-seq throughput was sufficient for identification of most shared clonotypes.

From the cysteine through the phenylalanine, the CDR3 covers 15 amino acids. Only the CDR3 DNA is retained, 45 bases long and in frame from the first base. V was cut back by 4 bases and J by 4 bases, leaving a gap of 12 bases between them. The germline V gene yields SGHDT for CDR1 and YYEEEE for CDR2. Each patient had bone marrow sampled at the time of active disease. Bone marrow mononuclear cells were isolated by Ficoll-Hypaque density gradient centrifugation. To remove myeloma plasma cells, the cells were labeled with CD138 magnetic microbeads on a MACS separator, and CD138-negative cells were then collected by negative selection. Flow cytometry with CD138 antibodies on an Attune NxT was used to check how pure the isolated cells were. TRIzol reagent was used to extract total RNA, which was then quantified with a NanoDrop spectrophotometer. Paired RNA-seq and IR-seq were performed on the CD138-negative bone marrow sample of each patient.

TCR libraries were built from roughly 370 ng RNA with the Immunoverse kit, using molecular barcoded adaptors covering alpha/delta and beta/gamma chains. The same RNA used for transcriptome sequencing was used for TCR library preparation. Sequencing of the TCR libraries was done on an Illumina HiSeq 4000 with 2 x 150 cycles. The study's processing was this. TCR reads were aligned to human V, D, J and C references and assembled into CDR3 clonotypes with MiXCR, including quality filtering and error correction. Clonotype counts and gene usage diversity were analyzed with the tcR package in R. For inspection of raw mapping reads, RNA-seq reads were mapped by STAR aligner version 2.5.3a onto GRCh37 of the human genome. IR-seq fastq files were randomly downsampled with Seqtk 1.3 to test the effect of sequencing depth on detected clonotypes. TCRdb reran the public reads through fastp at Q25 and MiXCR, keeping productive beta chains. Rows are unified per CDR3 protein, each entry keeping the most common DNA and genes. It is TCRdb's table, rather than the study itself, that gives the V and J calls and clone size. A total of 55,000 to 60,000 distinct CDR3 sequences appear in this sample, roughly 12% of them only once. The ten largest clones capture about a sixth of the sample.

In its sample, this clonotype was seen many times. It lacks a known antigen. No base quality information exists; no much larger clone differs at one position. The sequenced sample consisted of a population of CD138-negative cells sorted from bone marrow. The cell subset or site label corresponds to: bone marrow mononuclear cells depleted of CD138+ plasma/myeloma cells by negative magnetic selection. The rearrangement combines TRBV5-6 with TRBJ1-6; TRBD1 could be the D gene, as 5 bases match. This TCR came from a donor aged 40 or older with multiple myeloma. The nucleotides read TGTGCCAGCAGCCGCCGGGGCGCTTATAATTCACCCCTCCACTTT. The translation is CASSRRGAYNSPLHF.